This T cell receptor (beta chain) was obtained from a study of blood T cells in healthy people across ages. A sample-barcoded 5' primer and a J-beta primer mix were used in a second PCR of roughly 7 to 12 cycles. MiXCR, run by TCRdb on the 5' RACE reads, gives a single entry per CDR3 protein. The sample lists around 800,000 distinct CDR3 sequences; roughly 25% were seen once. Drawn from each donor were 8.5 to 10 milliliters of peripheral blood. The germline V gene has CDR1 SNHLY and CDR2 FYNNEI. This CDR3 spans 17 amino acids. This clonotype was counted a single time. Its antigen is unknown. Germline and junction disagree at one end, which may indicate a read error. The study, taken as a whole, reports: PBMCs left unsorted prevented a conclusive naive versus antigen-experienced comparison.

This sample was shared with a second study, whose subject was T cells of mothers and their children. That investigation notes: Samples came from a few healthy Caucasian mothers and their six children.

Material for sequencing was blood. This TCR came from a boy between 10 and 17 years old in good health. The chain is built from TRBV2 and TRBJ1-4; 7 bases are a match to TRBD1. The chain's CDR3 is CASRDPRGIGRNEKLSF. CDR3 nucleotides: TGTGCCAGCAGGGACCCCAGGGGGATAGGACGGAATGAAAAACTGTCTTTT.